This T cell receptor beta chain was sequenced for a study of shared clonotypes between healthy human individuals (dated by TCRdb to 2020 to 2021). Describing the broader study: A couple of women and a few men aged 18 to 49 years were included in the cohort. Libraries were prepared and TCR repertoires were sequenced by different laboratories using diverse techniques, in order to increase sequencing depth and limit assay-specific biases. Each donor's leukapheresis produced roughly between about 0.9 and 9.5 billion PBMCs. To estimate repertoire size and how much clonotype sharing occurs between individuals, the study deeply sequenced the blood TCR repertoires of five healthy adults. For each donor, CD4 naive and CD4 memory were each given three plates, CD8 naive was given two plates, and CD8 memory was given one plate.

The donors were healthy, HIV-negative adults with no recently reported acute infections or vaccinations. Every donor was a Caucasian adult living in Nashville, Tennessee, USA. Magnetic negative selection was used to enrich CD4+ T cells, after which naive cells were positively selected on CD45RA and the negative fraction became the memory subset. Blood was collected by leukapheresis, and PBMCs were isolated by Ficoll-Histopaque density gradient centrifugation and then cryopreserved in liquid nitrogen vapor phase. Purity and quantity of every magnetically sorted T cell population were checked by analytical flow cytometry. Each sorted fraction had its genomic DNA isolated and then quantified by UV absorbance on a Nanodrop 2000c. Its CDR3 holds 14 amino acids, cysteine through phenylalanine. Here the CDR3 DNA is all that survives: 42 bases in frame from base 1. TCR CDR3 regions were amplified from genomic DNA by multiplex PCR using the deep immunoSEQ assay. For each cell subset, the extracted genomic DNA was distributed evenly across all wells of several immunoSEQ 96-well plates, and each plate served as one replicate. For sorted subsets, roughly 200 ng genomic DNA, equal to tens of thousands of T cell genomes, was loaded into each replicate PCR. Purified libraries were measured with a Qubit 3.0 fluorometer, size-checked on a Bioanalyzer 2100, and measured again with the KAPA Library Quantification kit. Every immunoSEQ 96-well plate was sequenced on a dedicated single-read 150-cycle Illumina NextSeq 550 flow cell. The original pipeline was this. Because the immunoSEQ output included only junctional sequences and no quality scores, the filtering could not be the same as the filtering used for full-length reads. To assign V/J genes and CDR3, sequences were annotated using PyIR, a Python wrapper for IgBLAST v1.9, with IMGT germline references. Reads were removed for weak V/J assignments (E-value above 1e-6), missing CDR3, stop codons, out-of-frame junctions, or ambiguous translated residues. A V3J clonotype was defined by an identical inferred V gene, J gene, and CDR3 amino acid sequence. The percentage overlap between two repertoires was calculated by dividing the number of shared unique clonotypes by the size of the smaller repertoire. Three approaches were used to assess repertoire richness: RTK rarefaction, the Chao1 estimator, and Recon v2.1 estimates of unobserved clonotypes. Generation probabilities were computed with OLGA for all TCRbeta clonotypes obtained by the gDNA method from a handful of donors. This is the immuneACCESS table as TCRdb keeps it, with only in-frame sequences that have V and J called. A part of the clones is gone; compared with another copy, unresolved V genes explain less than half, and the rest is unexplained. V and J calls and clone size follow that table, whereas D and trimming were derived from the DNA. The sample includes roughly 2.6 million clones, with over 85% observed a single time. The top ten clonotypes cover 0.11% to 0.15% of the sample.

General findings and caveats noted by the study authors: Pairwise subsampling indicated that sequencing depth was expected to affect the degree of clonotype sharing among donors. Even with the large sequencing depth, rarefaction of the sorted-subset datasets indicated that sequencing was incomplete. The genetic and exposure-history diversity represented was limited by the small number of donors. Compared with non-shared clonotypes, the clonotypes found in all four sorted-subset donors had higher generation probabilities. About 5% of naive CD4, more than 3% of naive CD8, approximately 2.2% of memory CD4, and about 0.4% of memory CD8 clonotypes were shared across a few donors. Sampling was restricted to blood, and TCR repertoires in tissue are likely to differ from TCR repertoires in blood. Naive subsets generally had larger estimated clonotype richness than memory subsets.

Comment on this clone: Which antigen it targets is not known. Base quality data are lacking; no much larger clone is found one base away.

Material for sequencing was naive CD4+ T cells sorted from blood. In the paper's terms, the cell subset or site label means: CD45RA+ positively selected. The rearranged segments are TRBV21-1 and TRBJ2-7; TRBD1, the D gene given by the table, was not confirmed from the DNA. TRBV21-1 counts as a pseudogene. The clonotype originates from a man between 18 and 35 years old in good health. The DNA sequence is given as TGTGCCAGCAGCAAAAGGGGAAGCTCCTACGAGCAGTACTTC. This sequence encodes CASSKRGSSYEQYF.